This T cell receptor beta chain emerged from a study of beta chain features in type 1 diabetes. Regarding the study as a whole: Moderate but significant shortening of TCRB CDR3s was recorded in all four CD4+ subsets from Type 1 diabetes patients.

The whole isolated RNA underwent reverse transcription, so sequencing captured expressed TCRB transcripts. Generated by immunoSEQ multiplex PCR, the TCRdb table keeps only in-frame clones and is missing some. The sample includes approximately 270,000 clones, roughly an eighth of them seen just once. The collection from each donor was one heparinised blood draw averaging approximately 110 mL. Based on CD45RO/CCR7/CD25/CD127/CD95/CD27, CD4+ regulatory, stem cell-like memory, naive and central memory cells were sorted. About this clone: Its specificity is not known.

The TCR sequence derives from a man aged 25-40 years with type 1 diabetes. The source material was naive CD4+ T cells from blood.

The CDR3 bases are TGTGCCAGCAGCTTGCAGACAGGGAACTATGGCTACACCTTC. It yields the protein CASSLQTGNYGYTF. The chain recombines TRBV28 with TRBJ1-2; TRBD1 agrees at 7 bases. After removal of 6 bases from V and 2 bases from J, the junction contained 6 bases not matched to a gene. CDR3 length equals 14 residues. In germline, CDR1 is MDHEN, CDR2 SYDVKM.